This T cell receptor (beta chain) was sequenced during a study of shared clonotypes between healthy human individuals. Findings and limits, study-wide: Collection of samples was limited to blood; tissue repertoires likely differ. Generally, naive subsets (rather than memory subsets) showed larger estimated richness.

Clones were sequenced by immunoSEQ multiplex PCR, and TCRdb holds only the in-frame ones, with some missing. Of a few million clones listed, approximately 94% are singletons. About this clone itself: Its matching antigen is unknown. Other DNA sequences in this specimen translate into the identical CDR3.

CDR3 length equals 14 residues. Germline V gives CDR1 MNHEY, CDR2 SVGAGI. V gave up 6 bases and J gave up 5 bases, with 15 bases separating them. This TCR was recovered from a man between 18 and 35 years old in good health. The chain recombines TRBV6-5 with TRBJ2-3; D may be TRBD2 (6 bases). The specimen was naive CD4+ T cells sorted from blood. Subset denoted: CD45RA+ positively selected. In DNA, the CDR3 is TGTGCCAGCAGCCGAGCGGGTAGAGGAGATACGCAGTATTTT. It yields the protein CASSRAGRGDTQYF.